This passage covers 18 T cell receptor beta chains from one sample sequenced in a study of blood T cell repertoires in COVID-19. Clones were sequenced by immunoSEQ multiplex PCR, and TCRdb holds only the in-frame ones, with some missing. The sample holds about 160,000 clones, approximately 85% seen once. The sequencing sample was made of peripheral blood. These receptor sequences come from a man aged 60 to 69 who had recovered from COVID-19.

The CDR3 DNA sequence: TGCAGCGTTGTATCCTCCTGGAACACTGAAGCTTTCTTT. This translates into CSVVSSWNTEAFF. V and J are TRBV29-1 and TRBJ1-1, with D unresolved. This CDR3 spans 13 amino acids. Germline CDR1 SQVTM, CDR2 ANQGSEA. The V gene lost 4 bases and the J gene lost 1 base, with 10 bases spanning the gap.

V gene TRBV6-5 combines with J gene TRBJ1-1; D gene unclear. The CDR3 contains 15 residues. Trimming left V 5 bases short and J 0 bases short, with 13 bases between. Germline CDR1 and CDR2: MNHEY and SVGAGI. The DNA of the CDR3 is TGTGCCAGCAGTAGGACGGAGGCCATGAACACTGAAGCTTTCTTT. Encoded protein: CASSRTEAMNTEAFF.

The J gene is TRBJ2-5, the V gene TRBV5-1; 14 nucleotides match TRBD2. CDR3 length equals 16 residues. Trimming removed 0 bases from V and 9 bases from J; junction bases left unmatched: 7. The germline gives CDR1 SGHRS, CDR2 YFSETQ. Written as DNA, the CDR3 is TGCGCCAGCAGCTTGGTAGGGACTAGCGGGGGCCCGGCCCAGTACTTC. This sequence encodes CASSLVGTSGGPAQYF. Full variable domain (outside the CDR3, taken from reference TRBV5-1 and TRBJ2-5): KAGVTQTPRYLIKTRGQQVTLSCSPISGHRSVSWYQQTPGQGLQFLFEYFSETQRNKGNFPGRFSGRQFSNSRSEMNVSTLELGDSALYLCASSLVGTSGGPAQYFGPGTRLLVL.

The chain recombines TRBV10-3 with TRBJ1-2, with 7 positions matching TRBD1. Per germline, CDR1 ENHRY and CDR2 SYGVKD. This CDR3 region has 13 residues. J was trimmed by 6 bases and V by 8 bases; bases with no gene match: 9. This CDR3 is CAISSGGTDGYTF. The CDR3 DNA sequence: TGTGCCATCTCATCAGGGGGAACGGATGGCTACACCTTC.

The rearrangement joins TRBV6-5 to TRBJ2-1; a possible D gene is TRBD2 (6 bases). Germline CDR1 MNHEY, CDR2 SVGAGI. The V and J ends lost 7 bases and 2 bases respectively, with 9 bases between them. The CDR3 has 13 residues. The CDR3 here is CASITGAYNEQFF. The CDR3 DNA reads as TGTGCCAGCATAACGGGGGCCTACAATGAGCAGTTCTTC.

This clone was seen a few times. This chain connects TRBV7-3 to TRBJ2-2; 9 bases are shared with TRBD1. With 5 bases clipped from V and 7 bases from J, the junction kept 8 bases outside the gene matches. CDR3 length: 15 amino acids. Germline V gene data show CDR1 as SGHTA and CDR2 as FQGTGA. The CDR3 sequence: CASSLRDREDGELFF. In DNA, the CDR3 is TGTGCCAGCAGCCTTCGGGACAGGGAGGACGGGGAGCTGTTTTTT.

This chain links TRBV5-6 with TRBJ2-7; D perhaps matches TRBD2 (6 bases). This CDR3 has 12 residues. Germline loops: CDR1 SGHDT, CDR2 YYEEEE. Deletions cut 0 bases from V and 7 bases from J, with 8 bases between. This CDR3 reads CASSLERGEQYF. DNA of the CDR3: TGTGCCAGCAGCTTGGAACGGGGGGAGCAGTACTTC. Complete variable domain (other parts from reference TRBV5-6 and TRBJ2-7): DAGVTQSPTHLIKTRGQQVTLRCSPKSGHDTVSWYQQALGQGPQFIFQYYEEEERQRGNFPDRFSGHQFPNYSSELNVNALLLGDSALYLCASSLERGEQYFGPGTRLTVT.

V and J are TRBV6-5 and TRBJ2-4; D remains ambiguous. This CDR3 is built from 13 residues. Trimming pared 2 bases from V and 9 bases from J, leaving 11 bases between. Germline V gives CDR1 MNHEY, CDR2 SVGAGI. This chain's CDR3 is CASSYNSYGIQYF. The CDR3, as DNA: TGTGCCAGCAGTTACAACAGTTATGGCATTCAGTACTTC.

The gene calls are TRBV20-1 and TRBJ2-3; D not certain. The V gene lost 4 bases and the J gene lost 7 bases, with 9 bases spanning the gap. The V gene's germline CDR1 is DFQATT and CDR2 SNEGSKA (reference sequence). The CDR3 loop spans 11 amino acids. CDR3: CSATHSNTQYF. CDR3 sequence (DNA): TGCAGTGCTACCCATTCAAATACGCAGTATTTT.

This chain connects TRBV24-1 to TRBJ1-4, with a possible D match to TRBD1 (5 bases). The V gene lost 3 bases and the J gene lost 1 base, with 8 bases spanning the gap. Germline V gene data show CDR1 as KGHDR and CDR2 as SFDVKD. The length of the CDR3 is 15 residues. The CDR3 region is CATSDGGVTNEKLFF. In DNA, the CDR3 is TGTGCCACCAGTGATGGGGGGGTAACTAATGAAAAACTGTTTTTT.

The chain has TRBV19 and TRBJ1-1; TRBD1 matches 9 bases. Germline V gene sequence: CDR1 LNHDA, CDR2 SQIVND (reference sequence). The CDR3 extends over 16 amino acids. The ends lost 4 bases at V and 3 bases at J; junction bases unmatched: 9. The CDR3 loop reads CASSKTGGNWDTEAFF. DNA of the CDR3: TGTGCCAGTAGTAAAACAGGGGGCAATTGGGACACTGAAGCTTTCTTT.

The rearrangement links TRBV19 to TRBJ1-5, with a weak D call TRBD1 (5 bases). V shed 3 bases and J shed 2 bases, with 14 bases lying between them. Germline CDR1 and CDR2: LNHDA and SQIVND (reference sequence). CDR3 length equals 16 residues. Here the CDR3 reads CASSIRGRGGNQPQHF. CDR3 DNA sequence: TGTGCCAGTAGTATTCGCGGCCGGGGGGGCAATCAGCCCCAGCATTTT.

This chain uses TRBV4-3 with TRBJ1-4; no definite D call. Germline V gives CDR1 LGHNA, CDR2 YSLEER. This CDR3 contains 17 residues. The ends were cut back, 0 bases at V and 3 bases at J, with 14 bases in the middle. CDR3 coding DNA: TGCGCCAGCAGCCAAGATTTAAGGAAACGGGCTAATGAAAAACTGTTTTTT. Translation gives CASSQDLRKRANEKLFF.

This clone was found a few times. The rearrangement joins TRBV7-5 to TRBJ1-1; no DNA check was done on the table's D call, TRBD1. TRBV7-5 has pseudogene status. The CDR3 covers 17 residues. The CDR3 loop reads CARSLHPSRGRDTEAFF. The CDR3 bases are TGTGCCAGAAGCTTACACCCTTCCAGGGGGCGGGACACTGAAGCTTTCTTT.

CDR3 bases: TGTGCCAGCAGTTCTCGGACAGGGGACTCCTACAATGAGCAGTTCTTC. It specifies CASSSRTGDSYNEQFF. This chain links TRBV5-4 with TRBJ2-1; 9 bases match TRBD1. The length of the CDR3 is 16 residues. Losses at the gene ends were 5 bases for V and 0 bases for J; bases not matched to a gene: 6. The germline V gene has CDR1 SGHNT and CDR2 YYREEE (reference sequence).

CDR3 region: CASGDRGGNQPQHF. In nucleotides, the CDR3 is TGTGCTAGTGGTGACAGGGGTGGCAATCAGCCCCAGCATTTT. The V call is TRBV12-5, the J call TRBJ1-5; 8 bases are shared with TRBD1. CDR3 length: 14 amino acids. Trimming removed 5 bases from V and 2 bases from J; junction bases left unmatched: 2. CDR1 LGHNT and CDR2 FRNRAP come from the germline V gene.

The V call is TRBV25-1, the J call TRBJ1-6; 12 bases fit TRBD1. The trim removed 6 bases at V and 10 bases at J, leaving 7 bases unmatched. This CDR3 is built from 15 residues. Germline V lookup: CDR1 MGHDK, CDR2 SYGVNS. The CDR3 DNA sequence: TGTGCCAGCAGCCGACGGGACAGGGGGCGGTCACCCCTCCACTTT. This sequence encodes CASSRRDRGRSPLHF.

The chain recombines TRBV2 with TRBJ1-2, with 7 bases matching TRBD1. Losses at the gene ends were 7 bases for V and 4 bases for J; bases not matched to a gene: 12. The CDR3 extends over 15 amino acids. CDR1 SNHLY and CDR2 FYNNEI come from the germline V gene. CDR3 in amino acids: CASIPGTVPSYGYTF. CDR3 DNA sequence: TGTGCCAGCATTCCCGGGACAGTACCTTCCTATGGCTACACCTTC.